These 31 T cell receptor beta chains share one sample of origin, sequenced in a study of blood T cell repertoires in COVID-19. Sequencing used immunoSEQ multiplex PCR; TCRdb keeps in-frame clones, though not all of them. There are some 670,000 clones in the sample; about 87% occur only once, and about 0.24% lies in the top ten. The material sequenced was peripheral blood. These receptors all come from a woman aged 18-29 years with acute or convalescent COVID-19.

This chain uses TRBV7-3 with TRBJ1-3; D call uncertain. V was trimmed by 2 bases and J by 0 bases, leaving 11 bases between them. Germline values: CDR1 SGHTA, CDR2 FQGTGA. The CDR3 extends over 16 amino acids. In nucleotides, the CDR3 is TGTGCCAGCAGCTTAGGCAGTATCCTCTCTGGAAACACCATATATTTT. It codes for CASSLGSILSGNTIYF. Full variable domain (remainder filled in from reference TRBV7-3 and TRBJ1-3): GAGVSQTPSNKVTEKGKYVELRCDPISGHTALYWYRQSLGQGPEFLIYFQGTGAADDSGLPNDRFFAVRPEGSVSTLKIQRTERGDSAVYLCASSLGSILSGNTIYFGEGSWLTVV.

This sequence joins TRBV7-2 and TRBJ1-5; tentative D call: TRBD1 (5 bases). Germline V gene data show CDR1 as SGHTA and CDR2 as FQGNSA. The CDR3 length is 18 residues. Between the trimmed V and J ends, which lost 4 bases and 5 bases, there was a span of 24 bases. Here the CDR3 reads CASSSLPRQSRADQPQHF. CDR3 nucleotides: TGTGCCAGCAGCTCCCTCCCCCGACAGTCTCGGGCGGATCAGCCCCAGCATTTT.

The chain has TRBV3-1 (or the pseudogene TRBV3-2) and TRBJ1-4; D ambiguous. V shed 3 bases and J shed 14 bases, with 13 bases lying between them. CDR3 size: 12 residues. In germline, CDR1 is LGHDT, CDR2 YNNKEL (reference sequence). In DNA, the CDR3 is TGTGCCAGCAGCCACGGGAGGGAATCGCTGTTTTTT. This translates into CASSHGRESLFF.

The V and J genes are TRBV6-5 and TRBJ2-1; D is uncertain. The CDR3 is 16 amino acids. Trimming took off 0 bases at V and 4 bases at J, with 13 bases between the two ends. Germline V gene lookup returns CDR1 MNHEY and CDR2 SVGAGI. The CDR3 DNA reads TGTGCCAGCAGTTACTCGCGGAAGAGGTCTTACAATGAGCAGTTCTTC. Residues: CASSYSRKRSYNEQFF.

The rearrangement links TRBV6-4 to TRBJ2-5, with TRBD2 matching 8 bases. V was pared by 9 bases and J by 5 bases, with 11 bases of the junction left unmatched. CDR3 length equals 14 residues. Per the germline V gene, CDR1 is MRHNA and CDR2 is SNTAGT. The CDR3 sequence is CASLWRGAVETQYF. CDR3 in DNA: TGTGCCAGTCTTTGGCGGGGGGCCGTGGAGACCCAGTACTTC.

This rearrangement joins TRBV7-9 to TRBJ1-1, with 8 bases fitting TRBD1. The V and J ends lost 5 bases and 1 base, in that order; junction bases with no gene match: 12. The CDR3 covers 17 residues. Germline V gene data show CDR1 as SEHNR and CDR2 as FQNEAQ (reference sequence). CDR3 sequence reads: CASSLPPWTGRNTEAFF. The CDR3 nucleotides read TGTGCCAGCAGCCTTCCTCCTTGGACAGGGCGGAACACTGAAGCTTTCTTT.

The chain recombines TRBV5-4 with TRBJ1-2, with 7 bases aligning to TRBD1. This CDR3 has 14 residues. Germline assignment: CDR1 SGHNT and CDR2 YYREEE (reference sequence). After removal of 6 bases from V and 4 bases from J, the junction contained 9 bases not matched to a gene. As DNA, the CDR3 is TGTGCCAGCACCCAAACAGGGGCCCTCTATGGCTACACCTTC. This codes for CASTQTGALYGYTF.

The V call is TRBV27, the J call TRBJ1-3; D is undetermined. Trimming pared 5 bases from V and 2 bases from J, leaving 7 bases between. This CDR3 is 13 amino acids long. Germline V gene data show CDR1 as MNHEY and CDR2 as SMNVEV (reference sequence). The CDR3 coding sequence is TGTGCCAGCAGTCAACATACTGGAAACACCATATATTTT. It is translated as CASSQHTGNTIYF.

The V and J genes are TRBV13 and TRBJ1-1; no clear D. Trimming took 6 bases from V and 5 from J, leaving 16 bases between them. In germline, CDR1 is PRHDT, CDR2 FYEKMQ (reference sequence). CDR3 length: 14 residues. CDR3: CASSHQIGGTEAFF. CDR3 bases: TGTGCCAGCAGTCATCAAATTGGAGGGACTGAAGCTTTCTTT.

The V call is TRBV27, the J call TRBJ2-7; D possibly corresponds to TRBD1 (6 bases). The CDR3 runs to 14 residues. The V end was cut by 6 bases, the J end by 2 bases, with 14 bases between. Germline CDR1 MNHEY, CDR2 SMNVEV (reference sequence). DNA of the CDR3: TGTGCCAGCAGCGACGGGACAAGGGCCTACGAGCAGTACTTC. It encodes CASSDGTRAYEQYF.

The chain combines TRBV5-1 with TRBJ1-2; 10 bases are a match to TRBD1. V trimming: 0 bases; J trimming: 6 bases; junction bases outside the gene matches: 5. The CDR3 is 15 residues long. In germline, CDR1 is SGHRS, CDR2 YFSETQ. The CDR3 region has the DNA TGCGCCAGCAGCTTGGGGGACAGGGGACTGGATGGCTACACCTTC. Its protein is CASSLGDRGLDGYTF.

The CDR3 loop is CASRNGNTEAFF. The CDR3 nucleotides are TGTGCCAGCAGGAACGGTAACACTGAAGCTTTCTTT. V usage is TRBV6-4 and J usage is TRBJ1-1; no firm D call. Trimming cost V 6 bases and J 2 bases, with 7 bases left between them. The CDR3 loop spans 12 amino acids. CDR1 MRHNA and CDR2 SNTAGT come from the germline V gene.

The chain employs TRBV27 and TRBJ2-3, with 8 bases identical to TRBD1. Looked up from germline, CDR1 is MNHEY and CDR2 is SMNVEV (reference sequence). V trimming: 6 bases; J trimming: 4 bases; junction bases outside the gene matches: 6. The CDR3 is 14 residues long. Written as DNA, the CDR3 is TGTGCCAGCAGCCTGGACAGGGCCGCAGATACGCAGTATTTT. Encoded protein: CASSLDRAADTQYF.

The gene calls are TRBV4-3 and TRBJ2-7; 7 positions agree with TRBD1. The trim removed 3 bases at V and 5 bases at J, leaving 7 bases unmatched. The CDR3 runs 14 residues. Germline V lookup: CDR1 LGHNA, CDR2 YSLEER. CDR3 residues: CASSQRGGTDEQYF. The CDR3 bases are TGCGCCAGCAGCCAGAGAGGGGGCACCGACGAGCAGTACTTC.

The J gene is TRBJ2-3, the V gene TRBV11-2; 12 bases match TRBD2. Germline-derived CDR1 and CDR2 are SGHAT and FQNNGV. V lost 2 bases, J lost 3 bases, and 9 bases stayed unmatched. The CDR3 is 18 residues long. DNA for the CDR3: TGTGCCAGCAGCTTACCCCCCCTAGCGGGGGGGCGGACAGATACGCAGTATTTT. Its translation: CASSLPPLAGGRTDTQYF.

The V gene is TRBV5-1, the J gene TRBJ2-7; TRBD1 aligns across 7 bases. Per the germline V gene, CDR1 is SGHRS and CDR2 is YFSETQ. The V gene end was trimmed by 4 bases and the J gene end by 7 bases; junction bases not matched to a gene: 5. This CDR3 is 12 amino acids long. The CDR3 sequence: CASSQTGSEQYF. The CDR3 DNA is TGCGCCAGCAGCCAGACAGGGTCGGAGCAGTACTTC.

J is TRBJ2-1 and V is TRBV6-1; 8 bases are a match to TRBD2. This CDR3 region has 15 residues. The J segment lost 2 bases and the V segment lost 2 bases, leaving 2 bases of the junction unmatched. The V gene's germline CDR1 is MNHNS and CDR2 SASEGT. Here the CDR3 reads CASSETAGAYNEQFF. The CDR3 coding sequence is TGTGCCAGCAGTGAAACAGCGGGGGCCTACAATGAGCAGTTCTTC.

V usage is TRBV3-1 (or the pseudogene TRBV3-2) and J usage is TRBJ2-1; D might be TRBD2 (5 bases). CDR1 is LGHDT, CDR2 YNNKEL, per germline (reference sequence). Deletions cut 4 bases from V and 3 bases from J, with 10 bases between. The CDR3 sequence is 14 residues long. CDR3: CASSPRTDYNEQFF. CDR3 in DNA: TGTGCCAGCAGCCCCCGGACTGACTACAATGAGCAGTTCTTC.

Notes on this clone: The identical CDR3 is also encoded by other nucleotide sequences in the sample. The chain joins TRBV27 to TRBJ1-1, with D perhaps matching TRBD1 (6 bases). From germline, CDR1 is MNHEY and CDR2 SMNVEV (reference sequence). This CDR3 is built from 13 residues. Deletions cut 3 bases from V and 3 bases from J, with 8 bases between. CDR3 protein: CASSLGGHTEAFF. The CDR3 DNA is TGTGCCAGCAGTTTGGGGGGGCACACTGAAGCTTTCTTT.

A single count supports this clone. This chain links TRBV19 with TRBJ1-2, with TRBD1 identical over 9 bases. V gave up 3 bases and J gave up 4 bases; unmatched junction bases: 9. The germline CDR1 and CDR2 sequences are LNHDA and SQIVND (reference sequence). The CDR3 totals 16 residues. The DNA for the CDR3 is TGTGCCAGTAGTATTACAGGGGGCCCCTCCGGCTATGGCTACACCTTC. Its translation: CASSITGGPSGYGYTF. Complete variable domain (other parts from reference TRBV19 and TRBJ1-2): DGGITQSPKYLFRKEGQNVTLSCEQNLNHDAMYWYRQDPGQGLRLIYYSQIVNDFQKGDIAEGYSVSREKKESFPLTVTSAQKNPTAFYLCASSITGGPSGYGYTFGSGTRLTVV.

On this clone itself: Other DNA variants within this sample encode the same CDR3. The chain is built from TRBV5-8 and TRBJ1-2, with TRBD1 as a possible D gene (5 bases). The CDR3 is 14 amino acids. Per the germline V gene, CDR1 is SGHTS and CDR2 is YDEGEE. Trimming removed 1 base at V and 4 bases at J, with 11 bases between. CDR3 DNA sequence: TGTGCCAGCAGCTTGCTGCGGGGGGGCTATGGCTACACCTTC. This encodes CASSLLRGGYGYTF.

The J gene is TRBJ1-4, the V gene TRBV1. TRBV1 is a documented pseudogene. The CDR3 loop spans 16 amino acids. CDR3 region: CTSIFPGGIRDEKLFF. The CDR3 DNA is TGCACCAGCATCTTTCCGGGGGGTATCCGAGATGAAAAACTGTTTTTT.

In its sample, this clone was seen once. The DNA for the CDR3 is TGTGCCAGCCGATGGGGTAATCAGAGGGCGTTCTTC. Translated, it gives CASRWGNQRAFF. The rearrangement uses TRBV27 and TRBJ2-1, with D perhaps TRBD2 (5 bases). Germline loops: CDR1 MNHEY, CDR2 SMNVEV (reference sequence). The CDR3 is 12 residues long. Trimming took 8 bases from V and 15 from J, leaving 20 bases between them.

The chain combines TRBV18 with TRBJ2-7; D might be TRBD2 (6 bases). This CDR3 has 12 residues. Per the germline V gene, CDR1 is KGHSH and CDR2 is LQKENI. Deletions cut 1 base from V and 6 bases from J, with 7 bases between. The CDR3 loop is CASSPRRGEQYF. The CDR3 coding sequence is TGTGCCAGCTCACCACGGAGGGGCGAGCAGTACTTC.

This clone showed up just a few times. The chain carries TRBV30 and TRBJ1-3; D unclear. Trimming removed 2 bases at V and 0 bases at J, with 23 bases between. CDR1 GTSNPN and CDR2 SVGIG come from the germline V gene (reference sequence). The CDR3 extends over 19 amino acids. The CDR3 DNA reads as TGTGCCTGGAGTAGGTATAAGTTCGACTCCTCTAGCTCTGGAAACACCATATATTTT. Translated, it gives CAWSRYKFDSSSSGNTIYF. Full variable domain (remainder filled in from reference TRBV30 and TRBJ1-3): SQTIHQWPATLVQPVGSPLSLECTVEGTSNPNLYWYRQAAGRGLQLLFYSVGIGQISSEVPQNLSASRPQDRQFILSSKKLLLSDSGFYLCAWSRYKFDSSSSGNTIYFGEGSWLTVV.

This rearrangement joins TRBV9 to TRBJ1-5, with D maybe TRBD1 (5 bases). The ends were cut back, 3 bases at V and 6 bases at J, with 10 bases in the middle. Germline V gene sequence: CDR1 SGDLS, CDR2 YYNGEE. There are 13 residues in the CDR3. This CDR3 reads CASSGRGSQPQHF. Here the CDR3 DNA reads TGTGCCAGCAGCGGACGGGGGAGTCAGCCCCAGCATTTT.

The rearrangement links TRBV10-3 to TRBJ2-1; 9 bases are shared with TRBD2. V was pared by 4 bases and J by 4 bases, with 2 bases of the junction left unmatched. This CDR3 contains 14 residues. Germline V lookup: CDR1 ENHRY, CDR2 SYGVKD. The CDR3 spells CAISGAGGYNEQFF. The DNA for the CDR3 is TGTGCCATCAGTGGAGCGGGGGGATACAATGAGCAGTTCTTC.

The CDR3 spells CASSPGFNTGELFF. DNA of the CDR3: TGTGCCAGCAGTCCGGGATTTAACACCGGGGAGCTGTTTTTT. This chain connects TRBV28 to TRBJ2-2, with D possibly TRBD2 on 5 matching bases. Trimming took off 5 bases at V and 2 bases at J, with 9 bases between the two ends. This CDR3 region has 14 residues. The V gene's germline CDR1 is MDHEN and CDR2 SYDVKM.

CDR3 DNA: TGCGCCAGCAGCCAAAGATTTGGGCAGGGATACGAGCAGTACTTC. Its protein is CASSQRFGQGYEQYF. J is TRBJ2-7 and V is TRBV4-1, with D maybe TRBD1 (5 bases). V shed 2 bases and J shed 4 bases, with 15 bases lying between them. The CDR3 contains 15 residues. Germline CDR1 and CDR2: MGHRA and YSYEKL.

The V and J genes are TRBV7-9 and TRBJ2-2; TRBD2 aligns across 10 bases. This CDR3 comprises 14 residues. V trimming: 3 bases; J trimming: 7 bases; junction bases outside the gene matches: 2. Germline assignment: CDR1 SEHNR and CDR2 FQNEAQ (reference sequence). The CDR3 bases are TGTGCCAGCAGCTTTGGGACTAGCGTCGGGGAGCTGTTTTTT. Its protein product is CASSFGTSVGELFF.

The chain carries TRBV2 and TRBJ2-5, with a tentative D call TRBD1 (5 bases). CDR1 and CDR2 (germline): SNHLY, FYNNEI. The CDR3 is 14 amino acids. Deletions cut 3 bases from V and 4 bases from J, with 12 bases between. This CDR3 is CASSDQGQRETQYF. For the CDR3, the DNA is TGTGCCAGCAGTGACCAAGGACAACGAGAGACCCAGTACTTC.